These T cell receptor beta chains were read from a single sample in a study of T cell responses to AZD1222 COVID-19 vaccine. The protocol was immunoSEQ multiplex PCR, while the TCRdb copy is restricted to in-frame clones and leaves out a portion. The repertoire has some 150,000 clones, 82% of them found once; the top ten carry about 4%. The input for sequencing was peripheral blood, taken on day 0 of MenACWY control vaccination. These receptors all stem from an adult in good health. Both conserved end residues are trimmed from each CDR3.

v_call	j_call	cdr3_aa
TRBV6-1	TRBJ2-3	ASSEALAGTSTDTQY
TRBV27	TRBJ1-1	ASNDRPPGQGRGKNTEAF
TRBV3-1/TRBV3-2	TRBJ2-3	ASSSLGAADTQY
TRBV25-1	TRBJ1-4	ASGGPWGNEKLF
TRBV5-6	TRBJ2-2	ASSVRVGTGELF
TRBV7-8	TRBJ1-1	ASSLFLLRVNPRGGGAEAF
TRBV29-1	TRBJ1-5	SVEVGRDQPQH
TRBV10-3	TRBJ2-2	AISVGRDTGELF
TRBV30	TRBJ1-3	AWSATYSGNTIY
TRBV19	TRBJ1-4	ASSFGTRGEKLF
TRBV7-9	TRBJ1-6	ASSLERGRTYNSPLH
TRBV30	TRBJ1-1	AWSGWEGANTEAF
TRBV29-1	TRBJ1-5	SAETVDNQPQH
TRBV10-2	TRBJ1-5	ASSESGDSNQPQH
TRBV19	TRBJ1-5	ASIAGRGQPQH
TRBV7-3	TRBJ2-3	ASSLQGTDTQY
TRBV19	TRBJ2-2	ASSPREPTGELF
TRBV6-5	TRBJ1-2	ASSYSRTGGSGYT
TRBV5-1	TRBJ1-4	ASSLGGPNEKLF
TRBV5-6	TRBJ1-5	ASSLGGLNQPQH
TRBV9	TRBJ1-1	ASSVDRNTEAF
TRBV24-1	TRBJ1-5	ATSDGTNQGDQPQH
TRBV10-3	TRBJ2-6	ATQLAGANVLT
TRBV7-9	TRBJ2-7	ASSQFGYEQY
TRBV11-2	TRBJ2-2	ASSRTDTGELF
TRBV7-9	TRBJ2-3	ASSPKTADTQY
TRBV18	TRBJ2-1	ASSRRGQGDPIGEQF
TRBV10-3	TRBJ1-3	AAGRNSGNTIY
TRBV20-1	TRBJ2-3	SASGGQGMGTDTQY
TRBV7-6	TRBJ1-3	ASSPRDSSGNTIY
TRBV27	TRBJ2-7	ASSSDRSHKGYEQY
TRBV5-1	TRBJ1-2	ASSLDGFVGGYT
TRBV30	TRBJ1-1	AWSALDRGLEAF
TRBV27	TRBJ1-1	ASSLRFDRVTEAF
TRBV20-1	TRBJ2-3	SASLDTQY
TRBV7-9	TRBJ2-3	ASSPPGGSTDTQY
TRBV27	TRBJ1-5	ASRLMAGFEGHQPQH
TRBV5-1	TRBJ2-3	ASSLRPSGEEDTQY
TRBV7-3	TRBJ1-2	ASSATGGYGYT
TRBV5-1	TRBJ2-3	ASSLAADPDTQY
TRBV15	TRBJ1-4	ATTKTKRANEKLF
TRBV3-1/TRBV3-2	TRBJ2-6	ASGAQGGANVLT
TRBV5-4	TRBJ1-2	ASSSMRGKEGFNYGYT
TRBV6-5	TRBJ1-4	ASSRDRNEKLF
TRBV5-1	TRBJ1-1	ASSLVGSKNTEAF
TRBV29-1	TRBJ1-5	SVEDGAGNQPQH
TRBV18	TRBJ1-4	ASSPDRVGLNEKLF
TRBV6-5	TRBJ1-5	ASSYGGNQPQH
TRBV11-2	TRBJ2-3	ASSLDEWGGGADTQY
TRBV9	TRBJ2-7	ASSPGQGPYEQY